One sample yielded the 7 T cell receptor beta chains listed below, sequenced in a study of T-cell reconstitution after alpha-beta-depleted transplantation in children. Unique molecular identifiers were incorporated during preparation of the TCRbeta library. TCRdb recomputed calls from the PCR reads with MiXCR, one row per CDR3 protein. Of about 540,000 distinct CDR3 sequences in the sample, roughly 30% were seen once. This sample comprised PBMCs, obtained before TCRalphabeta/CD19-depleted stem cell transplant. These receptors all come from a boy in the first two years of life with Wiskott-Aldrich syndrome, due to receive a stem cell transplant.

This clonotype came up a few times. The CDR3 region is CASSQDSGPYNEQFF. CDR3 bases: TGTGCCAGCAGCCAAGATAGCGGGCCGTACAATGAGCAGTTCTTC. The rearrangement joins TRBV4-2 to TRBJ2-1; the match to TRBD2 covers 7 bases. Germline V gives CDR1 LGHNA, CDR2 YNFKEQ. The CDR3 runs to 15 residues. Trimming cost V 0 bases and J 4 bases; bases outside gene matches: 3.

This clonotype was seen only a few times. CDR3 coding DNA: TGCAGCGTAGAGGACAGGCACGGACGAAGCAACACTGAAGCTTTCTTT. As protein: CSVEDRHGRSNTEAFF. This sequence joins TRBV29-1 and TRBJ1-1, with 7 positions matching TRBD1. Trimming took 6 bases from V and 2 from J; bases not matched to a gene: 15. Germline values: CDR1 SQVTM, CDR2 ANQGSEA. This CDR3 spans 16 amino acids. The full variable domain, its missing parts supplied by reference TRBV29-1 and TRBJ1-1, is SAVISQKPSRDICQRGTSLTIQCQVDSQVTMMFWYRQQPGQSLTLIATANQGSEATYESGFVIDKFPISRPNLTFSTLTVSNMSPEDSSIYLCSVEDRHGRSNTEAFFGQGTRLTVV.

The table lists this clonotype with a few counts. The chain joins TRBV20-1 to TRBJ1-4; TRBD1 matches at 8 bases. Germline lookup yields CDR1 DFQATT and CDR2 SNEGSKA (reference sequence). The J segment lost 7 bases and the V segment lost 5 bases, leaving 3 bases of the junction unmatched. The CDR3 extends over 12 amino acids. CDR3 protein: CSAGTGSEKLFF. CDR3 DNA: TGCAGTGCTGGGACAGGCAGTGAAAAACTGTTTTTT.

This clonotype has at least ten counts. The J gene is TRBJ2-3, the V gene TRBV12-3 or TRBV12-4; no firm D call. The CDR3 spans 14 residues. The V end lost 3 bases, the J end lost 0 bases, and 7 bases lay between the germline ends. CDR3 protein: CASSFDRSTDTQYF. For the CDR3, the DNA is TGTGCCAGCAGTTTTGACCGAAGCACAGATACGCAGTATTTT.

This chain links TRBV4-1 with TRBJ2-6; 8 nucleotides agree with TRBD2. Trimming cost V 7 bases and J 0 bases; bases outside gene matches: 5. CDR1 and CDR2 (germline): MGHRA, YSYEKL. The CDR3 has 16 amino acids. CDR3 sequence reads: CASTTSGGSGANVLTF. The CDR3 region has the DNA TGCGCCAGCACCACTAGCGGTGGCTCTGGGGCCAACGTCCTGACTTTC.

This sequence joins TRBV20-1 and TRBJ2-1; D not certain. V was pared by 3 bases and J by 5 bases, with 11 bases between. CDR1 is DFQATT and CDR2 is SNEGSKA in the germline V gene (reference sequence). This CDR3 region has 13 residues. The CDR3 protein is CSASLHGDNEQFF. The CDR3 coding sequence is TGCAGTGCTAGTCTCCATGGCGACAATGAGCAGTTCTTC.

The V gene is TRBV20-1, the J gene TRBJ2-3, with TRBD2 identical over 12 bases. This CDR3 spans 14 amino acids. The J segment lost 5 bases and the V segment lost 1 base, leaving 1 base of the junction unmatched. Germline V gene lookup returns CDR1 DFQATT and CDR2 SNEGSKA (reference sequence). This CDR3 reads CSARASGRGDTQYF. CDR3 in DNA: TGCAGTGCTAGAGCTAGCGGGAGGGGAGATACGCAGTATTTT.